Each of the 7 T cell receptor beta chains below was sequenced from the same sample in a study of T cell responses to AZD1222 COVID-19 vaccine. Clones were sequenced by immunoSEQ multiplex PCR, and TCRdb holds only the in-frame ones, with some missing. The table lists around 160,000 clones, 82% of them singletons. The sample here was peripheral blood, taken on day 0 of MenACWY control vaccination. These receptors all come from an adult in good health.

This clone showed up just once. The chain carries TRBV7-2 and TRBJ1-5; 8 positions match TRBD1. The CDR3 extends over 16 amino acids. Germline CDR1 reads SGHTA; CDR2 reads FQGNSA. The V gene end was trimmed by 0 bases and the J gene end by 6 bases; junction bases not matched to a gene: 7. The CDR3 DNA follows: TGTGCCAGCAGCTTAGCCGGAGCAGGGGGCCGTCAGCCCCAGCATTTT. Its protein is CASSLAGAGGRQPQHF.

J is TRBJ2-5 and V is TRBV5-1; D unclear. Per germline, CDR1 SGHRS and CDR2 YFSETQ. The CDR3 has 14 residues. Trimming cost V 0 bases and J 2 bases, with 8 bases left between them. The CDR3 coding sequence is TGCGCCAGCAGCTTGGGGCCTGGGCAAGAGACCCAGTACTTC. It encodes CASSLGPGQETQYF. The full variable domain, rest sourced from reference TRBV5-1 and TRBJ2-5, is KAGVTQTPRYLIKTRGQQVTLSCSPISGHRSVSWYQQTPGQGLQFLFEYFSETQRNKGNFPGRFSGRQFSNSRSEMNVSTLELGDSALYLCASSLGPGQETQYFGPGTRLLVL.

The CDR3 here is CASSQGGGETQYF. The CDR3 coding sequence is TGTGCCAGCAGCCAAGGCGGAGGAGAGACCCAGTACTTC. The chain combines TRBV14 with TRBJ2-5, with a tentative D call TRBD2 (5 bases). Trimming left V 1 base short and J 4 bases short, with 7 bases between. This CDR3 spans 13 amino acids. Germline assignment: CDR1 SGHDN and CDR2 FVKESK.

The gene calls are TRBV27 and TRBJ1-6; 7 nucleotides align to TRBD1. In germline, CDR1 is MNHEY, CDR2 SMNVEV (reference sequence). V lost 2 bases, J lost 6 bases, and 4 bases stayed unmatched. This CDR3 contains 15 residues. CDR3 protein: CASSLDRDRNSPLHF. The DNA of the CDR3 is TGTGCCAGCAGTTTAGACAGGGACCGTAATTCACCCCTCCACTTT.

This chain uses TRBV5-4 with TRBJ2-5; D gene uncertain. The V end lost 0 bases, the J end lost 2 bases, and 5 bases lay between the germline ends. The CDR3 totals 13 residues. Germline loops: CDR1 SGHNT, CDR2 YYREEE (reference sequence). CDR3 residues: CASSLVVQETQYF. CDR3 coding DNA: TGTGCCAGCAGCTTGGTGGTACAAGAGACCCAGTACTTC. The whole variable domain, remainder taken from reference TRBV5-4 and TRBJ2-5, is ETGVTQSPTHLIKTRGQQVTLRCSSQSGHNTVSWYQQALGQGPQFIFQYYREEENGRGNFPPRFSGLQFPNYSSELNVNALELDDSALYLCASSLVVQETQYFGPGTRLLVL.

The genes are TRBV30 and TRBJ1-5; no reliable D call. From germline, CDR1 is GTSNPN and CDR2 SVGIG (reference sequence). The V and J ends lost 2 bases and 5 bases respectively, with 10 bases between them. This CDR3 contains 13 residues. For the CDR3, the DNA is TGTGCCTGGAGTATTGGCCGCGATCAGCCCCAGCATTTT. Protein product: CAWSIGRDQPQHF.

CDR3: CASSRAGGFQETQYF. CDR3 sequence (DNA): TGTGCCAGTAGTCGGGCGGGGGGGTTCCAAGAGACCCAGTACTTC. This rearrangement joins TRBV19 to TRBJ2-5; 9 bases agree with TRBD2. The V segment lost 5 bases and the J segment 1 base; nucleotides outside the gene matches: 5. The CDR3 is made up of 15 amino acids. CDR1 and CDR2 (germline): LNHDA, SQIVND (reference sequence).